The 31 T cell receptor beta chains below were found in one sample sequenced in a study of beta chain features in type 1 diabetes. The entirety of the isolated RNA underwent reverse transcription, so expressed TCRB transcripts were sequenced. Measured with immunoSEQ multiplex PCR; TCRdb has only the in-frame clones, and not every one. Found here are 850,000 to 900,000 clones, 15% to 20% of them singletons; the top ten hold about 0.025%. Material: naive CD4+ T cells from blood. Every receptor here comes from a woman under 30 in good health.

This CDR3 reads CAIRKGVGYEQYF. In nucleotides, the CDR3 is TGTGCCATCAGAAAGGGAGTAGGGTACGAGCAGTACTTC. J is TRBJ2-7 and V is TRBV10-3, with D perhaps TRBD2 (5 bases). Per the germline V gene, CDR1 is ENHRY and CDR2 is SYGVKD. This CDR3 has 13 amino acids. Trimming cost V 6 bases and J 4 bases, with 13 bases left between them.

The chain has TRBV19 and TRBJ1-2; no clear D. The ends were cut back, 6 bases at V and 4 bases at J, with 9 bases in the middle. In germline, CDR1 is LNHDA, CDR2 SQIVND (reference sequence). The CDR3 is 12 residues long. As DNA, the CDR3 is TGTGCCAGTAGCGACATAGGCTATGGCTACACCTTC. It codes for CASSDIGYGYTF.

This clone was counted a few times. This chain connects TRBV5-7 to TRBJ2-7; D not certain. TRBV5-7 is labeled an ORF, and its function is uncertain. The CDR3 is 15 residues long. Between the trimmed V and J ends, which lost 1 base and 0 bases, there was a span of 11 bases. CDR3: CASSLRRRCSYEQYF. CDR3 nucleotides: TGTGCCAGCAGCTTGCGCCGGCGATGCTCCTACGAGCAGTACTTC.

In this sample, this clone turned up a few times. V usage is TRBV7-2 and J usage is TRBJ1-2; 10 nucleotides align to TRBD1. The CDR3 totals 14 residues. V lost 1 base, J lost 5 bases, and 1 base stayed unmatched. Germline V CDR1 and CDR2: SGHTA, FQGNSA. The CDR3 region is CASSLVGQGYGYTF. The CDR3 DNA reads TGTGCCAGCAGCTTAGTGGGACAGGGGTATGGCTACACCTTC.

This clone turned up a few times. This rearrangement joins TRBV4-1 to TRBJ2-7, with 7 bases fitting TRBD1. Looked up from germline, CDR1 is MGHRA and CDR2 is YSYEKL. The CDR3 has 17 residues. V lost 1 base, J lost 2 bases, and 11 bases stayed unmatched. The CDR3 region is CASSQAPTGTVPYEQYF. The CDR3 coding sequence is TGCGCCAGCAGCCAAGCCCCCACCGGGACAGTCCCCTACGAGCAGTACTTC.

The chain has TRBV7-6 and TRBJ2-2, with D uncertain. The germline CDR1 and CDR2 sequences are SGHVS and FNYEAQ. The V and J ends lost 1 base and 6 bases respectively, with 12 bases between them. This CDR3 contains 15 residues. CDR3 sequence reads: CASSLGPVRPGELFF. In nucleotides, the CDR3 is TGTGCCAGCAGCTTAGGTCCGGTGCGCCCCGGGGAGCTGTTTTTT.

This chain uses TRBV15 with TRBJ2-5, with D maybe TRBD1 (6 bases). This CDR3 is built from 15 residues. CDR1 and CDR2 from the germline V gene are LNHNV and YYDKDF (reference sequence). Trimming pared 2 bases from V and 5 bases from J, leaving 15 bases between. CDR3 loop: CATSRRDNRAETQYF. CDR3 coding DNA: TGTGCCACCAGCAGAAGGGACAACCGGGCGGAGACCCAGTACTTC. Full variable domain (missing parts from reference TRBV15 and TRBJ2-5): DAMVIQNPRYQVTQFGKPVTLSCSQTLNHNVMYWYQQKSSQAPKLLFHYYDKDFNNEADTPDNFQSRRPNTSFCFLDIRSPGLGDTAMYLCATSRRDNRAETQYFGPGTRLLVL.

About this clone itself: Different DNA sequences within this sample yield the same CDR3. The chain employs TRBV28 and TRBJ1-2; 7 bases match TRBD1. CDR1 MDHEN and CDR2 SYDVKM come from the germline V gene. The length of the CDR3 is 14 residues. V dropped 6 bases and J dropped 7; count of bases not matched to a gene: 11. DNA for the CDR3: TGTGCCAGCAGCTACTCGACAGGGTATACTGGCTACACCTTC. The encoded protein is CASSYSTGYTGYTF.

This clone turned up a few times. This sequence joins TRBV28 and TRBJ1-1; the D is unclear. Trimming shortened V by 3 bases and J by 9 bases, and 8 bases separated the two germline ends. This CDR3 has 11 amino acids. CDR1 is MDHEN and CDR2 is SYDVKM in the germline V gene. The CDR3 bases are TGTGCCAGCAGTTTGGGGTACAAAGCTTTCTTT. As protein: CASSLGYKAFF.

This clone occurred a few times. V and J are TRBV28 and TRBJ2-7; perhaps TRBD2 as D (6 bases). Per germline, CDR1 MDHEN and CDR2 SYDVKM. The V gene lost 3 bases and the J gene lost 3 bases, with 12 bases spanning the gap. The CDR3 consists of 14 residues. For the CDR3, the DNA is TGTGCCAGCAGTTTTTCGGAGGGAAGCTACGAGCAGTACTTC. Protein product: CASSFSEGSYEQYF.

The rearrangement links TRBV28 to TRBJ2-7, with unresolved D. CDR3 length: 13 amino acids. V lost 1 base and J 7 bases, leaving 11 bases between the germline ends. CDR1 MDHEN and CDR2 SYDVKM come from the germline V gene. The CDR3 loop reads CASSLSTVGEQYF. In DNA, the CDR3 is TGTGCCAGCAGTTTATCGACTGTAGGGGAGCAGTACTTC.

V usage is TRBV5-1 and J usage is TRBJ2-2; D unclear. This CDR3 has 15 amino acids. Germline lookup yields CDR1 SGHRS and CDR2 YFSETQ. V shed 1 base and J shed 4 bases, with 11 bases lying between them. CDR3 nucleotides: TGCGCCAGCAGCTTGACGTTTTTAGTCACCGGGGAGCTGTTTTTT. It translates to CASSLTFLVTGELFF.

This chain links TRBV7-3 with TRBJ1-1; TRBD1 agrees at 8 bases. The CDR3 consists of 15 residues. J gave up 8 bases and V 1 base, and 9 bases lay outside the gene matches. Germline V gene sequence: CDR1 SGHTA, CDR2 FQGTGA. The CDR3 sequence is CASSLSGQGLSEAFF. Here the CDR3 DNA reads TGTGCCAGCAGCTTAAGCGGACAGGGTTTGTCGGAAGCTTTCTTT.

The sample holds a few counts of this clone. Different DNA sequences within this sample yield the same CDR3. The chain recombines TRBV9 with TRBJ2-5; 7 nucleotides align to TRBD1. The junction had 10 bases not matched to a gene; V was cut back by 4 bases and J by 4 bases. The CDR3 extends over 15 amino acids. Germline V gene sequence: CDR1 SGDLS, CDR2 YYNGEE. The CDR3 DNA is TGTGCCAGCAGCCCGAATGGACAGGATAGAGAGACCCAGTACTTC. As protein: CASSPNGQDRETQYF.

The chain is built from TRBV10-3 and TRBJ1-2, with TRBD1 as a possible D gene (5 bases). CDR3 size: 21 residues. V dropped 2 bases and J dropped 2 bases, with 30 bases sitting between them. Per the germline V gene, CDR1 is ENHRY and CDR2 is SYGVKD. CDR3 amino acids: CAISESRRGREVGDLNYGYTF. Written as DNA, the CDR3 is TGTGCCATCAGTGAGAGCCGTCGCGGCAGGGAGGTGGGTGACCTAAACTATGGCTACACCTTC.

This chain joins TRBV18 and TRBJ2-7; 7 nucleotides align to TRBD2. The CDR3 contains 17 residues. V shed 6 bases and J 7 bases; nucleotides not matched to a gene: 21. Germline lookup yields CDR1 KGHSH and CDR2 LQKENI. The CDR3 reads CASSTLAGAGAGTEQYF. DNA of the CDR3: TGTGCCAGCTCCACCCTGGCGGGAGCGGGTGCCGGTACTGAGCAGTACTTC.

In its sample, this clone was seen a few times. V gene TRBV6-1 combines with J gene TRBJ1-2; TRBD1 matches at 10 bases. The CDR3 is made up of 14 amino acids. With 6 bases clipped from V and 5 bases from J, the junction kept 6 bases outside the gene matches. CDR1 is MNHNS and CDR2 is SASEGT in the germline V gene. The CDR3 DNA reads as TGTGCCAGCAGAACCCGGACAGGGGGTTATGGCTACACCTTC. Protein sequence: CASRTRTGGYGYTF.

This chain joins TRBV18 and TRBJ2-6, with D maybe TRBD1 (6 bases). The V end was cut by 0 bases, the J end by 0 bases, with 12 bases between. This CDR3 region has 18 residues. Germline-derived CDR1 and CDR2 are KGHSH and LQKENI. CDR3 amino acids: CASSPPAGQSSGANVLTF. In DNA, the CDR3 is TGTGCCAGCTCACCACCGGCAGGACAGAGCTCTGGGGCCAACGTCCTGACTTTC.

Details on this clone: Other DNA variants within this sample encode the same CDR3. V and J are TRBV28 and TRBJ2-5; possible D gene TRBD2, 7 bases. The CDR3 extends over 13 amino acids. CDR1 and CDR2 (germline): MDHEN, SYDVKM. V gave up 3 bases and J gave up 5 bases, with 10 bases separating them. For the CDR3, the DNA is TGTGCCAGCAGTTTGGGGGGGCCGGAGACCCAGTACTTC. It specifies CASSLGGPETQYF.

The rearrangement uses TRBV28 and TRBJ1-2; TRBD1 matches at 8 bases. Germline V gene data show CDR1 as MDHEN and CDR2 as SYDVKM. The CDR3 is 14 residues long. V was clipped by 5 bases and J by 5 bases; unmatched bases: 7. DNA for the CDR3: TGTGCCAGCAGTCCGGACAGGGACGCATATGGCTACACCTTC. It yields the protein CASSPDRDAYGYTF.

In DNA form, the CDR3 reads TGTGCCAGCTCCTTCGCGGGGGACGGCACTGAAGCTTTCTTT. This gives the protein CASSFAGDGTEAFF. J is TRBJ1-1 and V is TRBV18, with D possibly TRBD1 on 5 matching bases. There are 14 residues in the CDR3. From germline, CDR1 is KGHSH and CDR2 LQKENI. Trimming removed 6 bases from V and 4 bases from J, with 15 bases in between.

This sequence joins TRBV2 and TRBJ2-3, with D unclear. In germline, CDR1 is SNHLY, CDR2 FYNNEI. Trimming shortened V by 6 bases and J by 7 bases, and 8 bases separated the two germline ends. CDR3 length: 11 amino acids. The CDR3 coding sequence is TGTGCCAGCAGCGACGGACATACGCAGTATTTT. Translation gives CASSDGHTQYF.

This rearrangement joins TRBV9 to TRBJ1-1, with D perhaps TRBD1 (5 bases). CDR3 length: 16 residues. V was trimmed by 5 bases and J by 1 base, leaving 18 bases between them. The germline V gene encodes CDR1 SGDLS and CDR2 YYNGEE. This chain's CDR3 is CASSARGASANTEAFF. CDR3 in DNA: TGTGCCAGCAGTGCCCGCGGGGCTTCGGCGAACACTGAAGCTTTCTTT.

This clone has more than one count but fewer than ten. A read error may account for a junction end that differs from germline. V gene TRBV19 combines with J gene TRBJ2-4; 9 bases map to TRBD1. There are 17 residues in the CDR3. The V gene's germline CDR1 is LNHDA and CDR2 SQIVND (reference sequence). CDR3 residues: CASSRDRVMATNNIQYF. Written as DNA, the CDR3 is TGTGCCAGTAGTCGGGACAGGGTAATGGCTACCAACAACATTCAGTACTTC.

In its sample, this clone was seen a few times. The gene calls are TRBV5-1 and TRBJ2-1, with D perhaps TRBD2 (6 bases). The CDR3 runs 15 residues. Germline V lookup: CDR1 SGHRS, CDR2 YFSETQ. Trimming took off 1 base at V and 1 base at J, with 9 bases between the two ends. The CDR3 protein is CASSLTSSSYNEQFF. The CDR3 nucleotides are TGCGCCAGCAGCTTGACTAGCAGTTCCTACAATGAGCAGTTCTTC.

There are a few counts of this clone. The CDR3 DNA sequence: TGTGCCATCAGTCCCAGAGGCGAGGACACTGAAGCTTTCTTT. Translation gives CAISPRGEDTEAFF. The rearrangement links TRBV10-3 to TRBJ1-1; no clear D gene. This CDR3 is 14 amino acids long. Trimming pared 5 bases from V and 3 bases from J, leaving 13 bases between. The germline V gene has CDR1 ENHRY and CDR2 SYGVKD.

V gene TRBV7-9 combines with J gene TRBJ2-1; D may correspond to TRBD1 or TRBD2 (5 bases each). The germline V and J ends were trimmed by 3 bases and 5 bases, with 14 bases remaining between them. Germline V gene lookup returns CDR1 SEHNR and CDR2 FQNEAQ (reference sequence). CDR3 length: 15 residues. The chain's CDR3 is CASSLGLAPNNEQFF. For the CDR3, the DNA is TGTGCCAGCAGCTTGGGGCTAGCCCCAAACAATGAGCAGTTCTTC.

The rearrangement links TRBV28 to TRBJ2-4; D is unclear. V was cut by 5 bases and J by 10 bases, with 15 bases left in between. Germline V gene sequence: CDR1 MDHEN, CDR2 SYDVKM. This CDR3 has 13 amino acids. CDR3 amino acids: CASSPPATDIQYF. CDR3 in DNA: TGTGCCAGCAGTCCCCCCGCTACAGATATTCAGTACTTC.

This clone has just a few counts. The rearrangement joins TRBV2 to TRBJ2-6; possible D gene TRBD1, 5 bases. Germline V gives CDR1 SNHLY, CDR2 FYNNEI. V lost 7 bases to trimming and J lost 2 bases, with 6 bases between them. The CDR3 sequence is 13 residues long. This CDR3 reads CASKGTGANVLTF. The CDR3 nucleotides are TGTGCCAGCAAGGGGACTGGGGCCAACGTCCTGACTTTC.

The chain employs TRBV7-2 and TRBJ2-7, with D hard to call. Looked up from germline, CDR1 is SGHTA and CDR2 is FQGNSA. The CDR3 length is 12 residues. Trimming shortened V by 2 bases and J by 6 bases, and 8 bases separated the two germline ends. CDR3 residues: CASSLLGGEQYF. In DNA form, the CDR3 reads TGTGCCAGCAGCTTATTAGGCGGCGAGCAGTACTTC.

The chain employs TRBV15 and TRBJ2-1, with TRBD2 matching 9 bases. The V segment lost 3 bases and the J segment 4 bases; nucleotides outside the gene matches: 10. The CDR3 is made up of 17 amino acids. Germline values: CDR1 LNHNV, CDR2 YYDKDF (reference sequence). CDR3 sequence (DNA): TGTGCCACCAGCAGGAGCGGGAGGTCGGGTCCATACAATGAGCAGTTCTTC. This gives the protein CATSRSGRSGPYNEQFF.